Listed below are T cell receptor beta chains from one sample, sequenced in a study of post-analysis software for immune sequencing data. TCRdb redid the calling of the PCR reads with MiXCR, one entry per CDR3 protein. The sample lists 700,000 to 900,000 distinct CDR3 sequences; around 42% were seen once. Sequencing input: blood. The receptors stem from a girl aged 10 to 17 with multiple sclerosis. The CDR3 runs from the conserved cysteine through the conserved F or W. D genes are given only for firm matches. Part of the rows lack a size; the others show once, few, many or a class for expanded clones.

j_gene	d_gene	v_gene	abundance	CDR3aa	CDR3nt
TRBJ2-7	TRBD1	TRBV12-3/TRBV12-4	.	CASTLRDSPYEQYF	TGTGCCAGCACCCTTCGGGACAGCCCCTACGAGCAGTACTTC
TRBJ1-2	.	TRBV12-3/TRBV12-4	.	CASSPDLKGYTF	TGTGCCAGCAGCCCGGACTTGAAGGGCTACACCTTC
TRBJ2-1	.	TRBV20-1	.	CSATPAGSYNEQFF	TGCAGTGCTACCCCGGCAGGGTCCTACAATGAGCAGTTCTTC
TRBJ2-7	TRBD1	TRBV28	.	CASSRDRGVSYEQYF	TGTGCCAGCAGTAGGGACAGGGGAGTTTCGTACGAGCAGTACTTC
TRBJ2-3	.	TRBV5-5	.	CASSLASRSTDTQYF	TGTGCCAGCAGCTTGGCGTCTAGAAGCACAGATACGCAGTATTTT
TRBJ2-7	.	TRBV7-6	.	CASSSSDEQYF	TGTGCCAGCAGCTCCAGTGACGAGCAGTACTTC
TRBJ2-7	.	TRBV21-1	.	CASSKEVRGQGEQYF	TGTGCCAGCAGCAAAGAAGTCAGGGGGCAGGGCGAGCAGTACTTC
TRBJ2-7	.	TRBV7-9	.	CASSLESYERYF	TGTGCCAGCAGCTTAGAAAGTTACGAGCGGTACTTC
TRBJ2-1	.	TRBV14	.	CASSQGRGTSRNYNEQFF	TGTGCCAGCAGCCAAGGCAGGGGGACTAGTCGTAACTACAATGAGCAGTTCTTC
TRBJ2-3	TRBD2	TRBV7-3	few	CASSLGLPGNTQYF	TGTGCCAGCAGCCTGGGACTACCTGGAAATACGCAGTATTTT
TRBJ2-3	.	TRBV2	.	CASSEASGVDTQYF	TGTGCCAGCAGTGAAGCATCAGGGGTGGATACGCAGTATTTT
TRBJ1-2	.	TRBV20-1	once	CSAWTLFYGYTF	TGCAGTGCTTGGACGTTATTCTATGGCTACACCTTC
TRBJ2-7	TRBD2	TRBV29-1	.	CSAGLAGDFHEQYF	TGCAGCGCTGGACTAGCGGGAGATTTTCATGAGCAGTACTTC
TRBJ2-1	.	TRBV7-2	.	CASRRGGTGYNEQFF	TGTGCCAGCAGGAGGGGGGGGACTGGCTACAATGAGCAGTTCTTC
TRBJ2-1	TRBD2	TRBV20-1	few	CSARTSGRGGYEQFF	TGCAGTGCTAGGACTAGCGGGAGAGGAGGCTATGAGCAGTTCTTC
TRBJ2-3	.	TRBV5-1	few	CASSPLGGKRSTDTQYF	TGCGCCAGCAGTCCCCTAGGAGGGAAGCGGAGCACAGATACGCAGTATTTT
TRBJ2-2	TRBD2	TRBV12-3/TRBV12-4	.	CASSSTGLAGVFGTGELFF	TGTGCCAGCAGTTCGACGGGACTAGCGGGAGTTTTCGGCACCGGGGAGCTGTTTTTT